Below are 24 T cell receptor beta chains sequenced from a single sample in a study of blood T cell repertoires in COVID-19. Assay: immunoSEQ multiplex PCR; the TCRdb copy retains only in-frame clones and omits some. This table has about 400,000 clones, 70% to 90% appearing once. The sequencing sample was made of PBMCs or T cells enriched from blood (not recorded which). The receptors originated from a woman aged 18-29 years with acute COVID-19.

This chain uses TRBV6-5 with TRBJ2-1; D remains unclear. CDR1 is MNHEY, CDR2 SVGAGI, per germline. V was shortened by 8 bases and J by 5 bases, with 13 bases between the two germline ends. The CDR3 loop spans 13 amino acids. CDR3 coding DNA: TGTGCCAGCCGAGCTCTTGAAAACAATGAGCAGTTCTTC. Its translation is CASRALENNEQFF.

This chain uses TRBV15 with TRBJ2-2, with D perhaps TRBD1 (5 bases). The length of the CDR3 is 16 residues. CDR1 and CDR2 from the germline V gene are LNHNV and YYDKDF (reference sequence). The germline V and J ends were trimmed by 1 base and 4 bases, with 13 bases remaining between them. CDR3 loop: CATSRGGSPGTGELFF. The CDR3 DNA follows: TGTGCCACCAGCAGAGGGGGCAGTCCCGGCACCGGGGAGCTGTTTTTT. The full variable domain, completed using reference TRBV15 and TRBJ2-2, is DAMVIQNPRYQVTQFGKPVTLSCSQTLNHNVMYWYQQKSSQAPKLLFHYYDKDFNNEADTPDNFQSRRPNTSFCFLDIRSPGLGDTAMYLCATSRGGSPGTGELFFGEGSRLTVL.

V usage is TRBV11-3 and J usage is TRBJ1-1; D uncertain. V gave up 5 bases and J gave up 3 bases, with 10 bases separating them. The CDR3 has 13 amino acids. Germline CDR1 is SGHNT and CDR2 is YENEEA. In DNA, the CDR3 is TGTGCCAGCAGCCGAGGGCCGGACACTGAAGCTTTCTTT. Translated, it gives CASSRGPDTEAFF.

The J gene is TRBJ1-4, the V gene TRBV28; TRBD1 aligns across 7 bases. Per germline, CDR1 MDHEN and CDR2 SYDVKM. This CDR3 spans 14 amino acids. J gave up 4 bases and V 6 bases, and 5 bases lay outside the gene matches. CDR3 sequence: CASSRGTVNEKLFF. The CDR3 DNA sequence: TGTGCCAGCAGCCGCGGGACAGTTAATGAAAAACTGTTTTTT.

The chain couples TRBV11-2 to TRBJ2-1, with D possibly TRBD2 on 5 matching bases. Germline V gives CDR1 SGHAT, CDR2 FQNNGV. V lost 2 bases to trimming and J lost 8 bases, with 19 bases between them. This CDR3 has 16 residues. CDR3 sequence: CASSLNGLAEDDEQFF. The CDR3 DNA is TGTGCCAGCAGCTTAAATGGGTTGGCGGAGGACGATGAGCAGTTCTTC.

CDR3 region: CASSFSGGFYEQYF. DNA for the CDR3: TGCGCCAGCAGTTTTAGCGGGGGGTTCTACGAGCAGTACTTC. The gene calls are TRBV10-2 and TRBJ2-7; 10 bases are shared with TRBD2. The germline gives CDR1 WSHSY, CDR2 SAAADI. There are 14 residues in the CDR3. V lost 5 bases to trimming and J lost 3 bases; unmatched junction nucleotides: 4.

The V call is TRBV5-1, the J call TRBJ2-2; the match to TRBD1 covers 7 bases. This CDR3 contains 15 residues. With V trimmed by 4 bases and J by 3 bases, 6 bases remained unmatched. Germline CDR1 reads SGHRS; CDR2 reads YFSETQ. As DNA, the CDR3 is TGCGCCAGCAGCCCAGGACAGGTAGACACCGGGGAGCTGTTTTTT. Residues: CASSPGQVDTGELFF.

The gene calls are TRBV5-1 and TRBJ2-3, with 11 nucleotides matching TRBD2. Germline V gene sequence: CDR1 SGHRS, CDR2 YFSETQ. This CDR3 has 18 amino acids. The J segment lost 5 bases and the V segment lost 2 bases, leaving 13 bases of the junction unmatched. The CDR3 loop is CASSFRGLTSGAGDTQYF. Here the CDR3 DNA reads TGCGCCAGCAGCTTTAGGGGTCTGACTAGCGGGGCGGGAGATACGCAGTATTTT.

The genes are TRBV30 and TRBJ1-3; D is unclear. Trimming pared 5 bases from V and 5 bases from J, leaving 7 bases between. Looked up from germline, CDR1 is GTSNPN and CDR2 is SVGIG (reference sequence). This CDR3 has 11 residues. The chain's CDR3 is CAWRGRNTIYF. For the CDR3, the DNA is TGTGCCTGGCGCGGGAGAAACACCATATATTTT.

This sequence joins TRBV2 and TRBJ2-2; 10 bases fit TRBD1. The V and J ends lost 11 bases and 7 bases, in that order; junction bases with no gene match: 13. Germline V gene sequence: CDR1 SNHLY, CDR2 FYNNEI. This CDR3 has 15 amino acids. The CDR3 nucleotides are TGTGCCTCCTACGACAGGGGGCGCTGGAACGGGGAGCTGTTTTTT. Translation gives CASYDRGRWNGELFF. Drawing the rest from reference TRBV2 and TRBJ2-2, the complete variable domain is EPEVTQTPSHQVTQMGQEVILRCVPISNHLYFYWYRQILGQKVEFLVSFYNNEISEKSEIFDDQFSVERPDGSNFTLKIRSTKLEDSAMYFCASYDRGRWNGELFFGEGSRLTVL.

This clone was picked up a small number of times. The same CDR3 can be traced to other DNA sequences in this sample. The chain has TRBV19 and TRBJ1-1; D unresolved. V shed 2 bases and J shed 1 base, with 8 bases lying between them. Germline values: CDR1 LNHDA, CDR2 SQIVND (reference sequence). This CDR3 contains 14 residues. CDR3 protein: CASSIPPSNTEAFF. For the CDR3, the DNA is TGTGCCAGTAGTATACCCCCTTCGAACACTGAAGCTTTCTTT.

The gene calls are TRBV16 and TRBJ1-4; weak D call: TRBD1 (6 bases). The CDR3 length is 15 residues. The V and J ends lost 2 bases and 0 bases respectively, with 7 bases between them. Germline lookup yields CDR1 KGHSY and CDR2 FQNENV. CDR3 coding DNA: TGTGCCAGCAGCCAAGGGACAACAACTAATGAAAAACTGTTTTTT. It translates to CASSQGTTTNEKLFF.

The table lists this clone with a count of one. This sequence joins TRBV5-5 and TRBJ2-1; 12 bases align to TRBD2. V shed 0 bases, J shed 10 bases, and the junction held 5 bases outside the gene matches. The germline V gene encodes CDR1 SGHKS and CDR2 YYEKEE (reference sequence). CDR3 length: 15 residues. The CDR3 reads CASSLGPSGRDEQFF. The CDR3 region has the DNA TGTGCCAGCAGCTTGGGGCCTAGCGGGAGGGACGAGCAGTTCTTC.

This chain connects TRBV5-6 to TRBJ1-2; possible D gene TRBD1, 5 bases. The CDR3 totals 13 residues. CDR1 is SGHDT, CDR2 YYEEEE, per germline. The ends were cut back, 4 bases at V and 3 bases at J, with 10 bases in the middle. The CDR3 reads CASSLRDHYGYTF. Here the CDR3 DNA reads TGTGCCAGCAGCCTCAGGGATCACTATGGCTACACCTTC.

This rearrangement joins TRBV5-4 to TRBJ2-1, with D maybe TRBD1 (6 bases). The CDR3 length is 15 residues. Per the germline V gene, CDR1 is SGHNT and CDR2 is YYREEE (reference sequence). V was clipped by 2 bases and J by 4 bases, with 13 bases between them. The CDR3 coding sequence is TGTGCCAGCAGCTTTTTCGGGACAAATTACAATGAGCAGTTCTTC. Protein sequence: CASSFFGTNYNEQFF.

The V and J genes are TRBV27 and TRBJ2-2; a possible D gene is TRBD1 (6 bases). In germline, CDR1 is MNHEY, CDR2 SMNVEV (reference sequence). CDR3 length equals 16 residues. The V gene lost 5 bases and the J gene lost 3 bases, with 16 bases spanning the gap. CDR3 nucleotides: TGTGCCAGCAGTGTACTAACTACAGGGTACACCGGGGAGCTGTTTTTT. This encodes CASSVLTTGYTGELFF.

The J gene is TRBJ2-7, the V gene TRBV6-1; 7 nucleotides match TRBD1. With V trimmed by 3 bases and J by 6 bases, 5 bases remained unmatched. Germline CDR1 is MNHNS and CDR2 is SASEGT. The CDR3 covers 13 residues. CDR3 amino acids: CASSDEGAGEQYF. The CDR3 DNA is TGTGCCAGCAGTGACGAGGGGGCGGGCGAGCAGTACTTC.

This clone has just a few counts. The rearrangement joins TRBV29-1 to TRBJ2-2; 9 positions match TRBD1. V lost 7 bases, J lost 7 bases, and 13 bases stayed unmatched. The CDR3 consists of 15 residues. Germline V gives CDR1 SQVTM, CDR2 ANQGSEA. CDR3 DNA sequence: TGCAGCGCCCCCGTGGGACAGGGTGATAGCGGGGAGCTGTTTTTT. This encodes CSAPVGQGDSGELFF.

The CDR3 region has the DNA TGTGCCAGCAGCAGGGCCCGGGATGAAAAACTGTTTTTT. Translating it yields CASSRARDEKLFF. The rearrangement links TRBV2 to TRBJ1-4, with a possible D match to TRBD1 (5 bases). Trimming pared 6 bases from V and 6 bases from J, leaving 11 bases between. Germline V gene sequence: CDR1 SNHLY, CDR2 FYNNEI. CDR3 length: 13 residues.

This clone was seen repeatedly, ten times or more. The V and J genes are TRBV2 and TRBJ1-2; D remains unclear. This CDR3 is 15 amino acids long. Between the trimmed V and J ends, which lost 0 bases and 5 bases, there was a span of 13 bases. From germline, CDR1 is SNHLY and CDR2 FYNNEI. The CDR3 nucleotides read TGTGCCAGCAGTGAAGCGCACGACGGGGATTATGGCTACACCTTC. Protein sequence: CASSEAHDGDYGYTF. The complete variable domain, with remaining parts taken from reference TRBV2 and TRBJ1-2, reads EPEVTQTPSHQVTQMGQEVILRCVPISNHLYFYWYRQILGQKVEFLVSFYNNEISEKSEIFDDQFSVERPDGSNFTLKIRSTKLEDSAMYFCASSEAHDGDYGYTFGSGTRLTVV.

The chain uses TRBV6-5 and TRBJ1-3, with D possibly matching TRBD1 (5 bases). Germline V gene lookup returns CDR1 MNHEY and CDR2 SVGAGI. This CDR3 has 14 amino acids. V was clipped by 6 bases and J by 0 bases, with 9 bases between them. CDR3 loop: CASSDSYSGNTIYF. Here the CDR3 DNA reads TGTGCCAGCAGCGACAGCTACTCTGGAAACACCATATATTTT.

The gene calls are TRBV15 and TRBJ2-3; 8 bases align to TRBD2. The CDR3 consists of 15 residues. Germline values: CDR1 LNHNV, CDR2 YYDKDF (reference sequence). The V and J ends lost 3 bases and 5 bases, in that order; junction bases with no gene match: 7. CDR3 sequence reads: CATSSLGLAGDTQYF. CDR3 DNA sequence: TGTGCCACCAGCAGCTTAGGACTAGCCGGAGATACGCAGTATTTT.

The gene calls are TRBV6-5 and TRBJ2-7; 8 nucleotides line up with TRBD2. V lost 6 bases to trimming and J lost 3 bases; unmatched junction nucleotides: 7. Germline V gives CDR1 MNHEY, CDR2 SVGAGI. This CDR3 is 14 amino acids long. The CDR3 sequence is CASRKSGSGYEQYF. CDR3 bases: TGTGCCAGCAGGAAAAGCGGGAGTGGCTACGAGCAGTACTTC.

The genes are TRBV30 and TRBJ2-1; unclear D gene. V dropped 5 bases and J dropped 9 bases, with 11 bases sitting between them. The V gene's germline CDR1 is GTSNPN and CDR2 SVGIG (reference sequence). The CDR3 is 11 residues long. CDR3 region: CAWGPSGEQFF. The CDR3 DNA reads TGTGCCTGGGGCCCTTCGGGTGAGCAGTTCTTC.